The 22 T cell receptor beta chains below were found in one sample sequenced in a study of CD8 T cells in Susac syndrome. Random hexamers primed reverse transcription of about 0.5 to 1 ug RNA. TCRdb reprocessed the immunoSEQ multiplex PCR reads with MiXCR, giving one entry per CDR3 protein. The table lists tens of thousands of distinct CDR3 sequences, over 95% of them singletons. The sample consisted of CD4+ T cells from PBMCs. These receptors all stem from a human donor with multiple sclerosis.

The rearrangement links TRBV28 to TRBJ2-1, with a weak D call TRBD2 (6 bases). Trimming took 3 bases from V and 9 from J, leaving 15 bases between them. This CDR3 has 14 amino acids. Germline V lookup: CDR1 MDHEN, CDR2 SYDVKM. The CDR3 DNA follows: TGTGCCAGCAGTTTGGGCGGGGCTGGGGGTGAGCAGTTCTTC. This encodes CASSLGGAGGEQFF.

The chain combines TRBV4-1 with TRBJ2-3; TRBD2 agrees at 9 bases. CDR3 size: 17 residues. Trimming cost V 4 bases and J 0 bases; bases outside gene matches: 8. Germline V gene sequence: CDR1 MGHRA, CDR2 YSYEKL. The CDR3 bases are TGCGCCAGCAGCCGCTCAGTAGCGGGGGAAAGCACAGATACGCAGTATTTT. This sequence encodes CASSRSVAGESTDTQYF.

The V gene is TRBV7-2, the J gene TRBJ1-2; D is possibly TRBD1 (5 bases). Trimming took off 1 base at V and 14 bases at J, with 14 bases between the two ends. The germline V gene encodes CDR1 SGHTA and CDR2 FQGNSA. CDR3 length equals 12 residues. CDR3 bases: TGTGCCAGCAGCTTAGTGTACAGACCAGGGACCTTC. Translation gives CASSLVYRPGTF.

The chain links TRBV11-3 to TRBJ2-1, with D possibly TRBD1 on 6 matching bases. The V end was cut by 6 bases, the J end by 6 bases, with 21 bases between. The CDR3 runs 16 residues. CDR1 is SGHNT and CDR2 is YENEEA in the germline V gene. CDR3 nucleotides: TGTGCCAGCAGGTCCCCGACAGGCCGACAGACCAATGAGCAGTTCTTC. Its translation is CASRSPTGRQTNEQFF. Looking up the rest from reference TRBV11-3 and TRBJ2-1 gives the full variable domain: EAGVVQSPRYKIIEKKQPVAFWCNPISGHNTLYWYLQNLGQGPELLIRYENEEAVDDSQLPKDRFSAERLKGVDSTLKIQPAELGDSAVYLCASRSPTGRQTNEQFFGPGTRLTVL.

The CDR3 DNA reads as TGTGCCAGCTCACCTCGAATACTCCGGGACACGTTCTCCTACGAGCAGTACTTC. It is translated as CASSPRILRDTFSYEQYF. The chain has TRBV18 and TRBJ2-7; tentative D call: TRBD1 (6 bases). This CDR3 region has 18 residues. Germline V gene data show CDR1 as KGHSH and CDR2 as LQKENI. V was clipped by 3 bases and J by 0 bases, with 21 bases between them.

The J gene is TRBJ2-5, the V gene TRBV10-3; 8 bases align to TRBD1. Trimming took 2 bases from V and 5 from J; bases not matched to a gene: 10. The V gene's germline CDR1 is ENHRY and CDR2 SYGVKD. CDR3 length: 16 residues. The CDR3 bases are TGTGCCATCAGTGAGCCGGTGACAGGGGTGGGGGAGACCCAGTACTTC. Protein sequence: CAISEPVTGVGETQYF.

The V call is TRBV7-9, the J call TRBJ1-6, with D hard to call. Germline V gene data show CDR1 as SEHNR and CDR2 as FQNEAQ (reference sequence). V was trimmed by 7 bases and J by 8 bases, leaving 9 bases between them. The CDR3 consists of 12 residues. The DNA of the CDR3 is TGTGCCAGCACCATCAACGATTCACCCCTCCACTTT. Residues: CASTINDSPLHF.

V gene TRBV2 combines with J gene TRBJ2-2, with 8 bases aligning to TRBD1. Trimming removed 6 bases from V and 0 bases from J; junction bases left unmatched: 6. The germline V gene encodes CDR1 SNHLY and CDR2 FYNNEI. CDR3 length equals 16 residues. This chain's CDR3 is CASSGQGFSNTGELFF. DNA of the CDR3: TGTGCCAGCAGCGGACAGGGATTTTCGAACACCGGGGAGCTGTTTTTT.

This chain joins TRBV20-1 and TRBJ2-2; 8 bases line up with TRBD2. The CDR3 loop spans 13 amino acids. The V and J ends lost 8 bases and 1 base, in that order; junction bases with no gene match: 3. Germline V gene data show CDR1 as DFQATT and CDR2 as SNEGSKA (reference sequence). CDR3 in DNA: TGCAGTTTAGCGGGGCAGAACACCGGGGAGCTGTTTTTT. Its translation: CSLAGQNTGELFF.

The V gene is TRBV5-1, the J gene TRBJ2-5; D may be TRBD1 or TRBD2 (5 bases each). The length of the CDR3 is 14 residues. Germline CDR1 reads SGHRS; CDR2 reads YFSETQ. Trimming shortened V by 0 bases and J by 4 bases, and 10 bases separated the two germline ends. The CDR3 nucleotides read TGCGCCAGCAGCTTGGAGTTTGGGGGAGAGACCCAGTACTTC. Its translation is CASSLEFGGETQYF.

The chain recombines TRBV20-1 with TRBJ2-7; TRBD2 aligns across 11 bases. J lost 6 bases, V lost 7 bases, and 8 bases had no gene match. The CDR3 covers 13 residues. CDR1 and CDR2 (germline): DFQATT, SNEGSKA (reference sequence). CDR3 amino acids: CSGLAGGWGEQYF. CDR3 in DNA: TGCAGTGGTCTAGCGGGGGGCTGGGGCGAGCAGTACTTC.

In this sample, this clonotype turned up once. The chain links TRBV29-1 to TRBJ2-3; 7 nucleotides agree with TRBD1. This CDR3 is built from 12 residues. After removal of 3 bases from V and 5 bases from J, the junction contained 2 bases not matched to a gene. In germline, CDR1 is SQVTM, CDR2 ANQGSEA. For the CDR3, the DNA is TGCAGCGTTGATTCAGGGGGAGATACGCAGTATTTT. Its protein product is CSVDSGGDTQYF.

The chain combines TRBV3-1 with TRBJ1-2, with 7 bases identical to TRBD1. CDR1 LGHDT and CDR2 YNNKEL come from the germline V gene (reference sequence). Germline trimming cut 4 bases from V and 8 bases from J; bases unmatched to any gene: 4. This CDR3 has 12 amino acids. In DNA form, the CDR3 reads TGTGCCAGCAGCCGCCAGGACAGGGGCTACACCTTC. It encodes CASSRQDRGYTF.

The chain carries TRBV20-1 and TRBJ1-2; the D is unclear. Germline CDR1 is DFQATT and CDR2 is SNEGSKA (reference sequence). Trimming took off 3 bases at V and 2 bases at J, with 13 bases between the two ends. The CDR3 is made up of 14 amino acids. CDR3 DNA: TGCAGTGCTAGCAGGCCCCCTGGAAACTATGGCTACACCTTC. Protein product: CSASRPPGNYGYTF.

The rearrangement joins TRBV12-3 or TRBV12-4 to TRBJ2-1; 11 bases align to TRBD2. After removal of 3 bases from V and 4 bases from J, the junction contained 11 bases not matched to a gene. This CDR3 is 18 amino acids long. DNA for the CDR3: TGTGCCAGCAGTTTTGAGAGGCAAACTAGCGGGGGATACAATGAGCAGTTCTTC. It is translated as CASSFERQTSGGYNEQFF.

The chain combines TRBV12-3 or TRBV12-4 with TRBJ1-5, with D possibly matching TRBD1 (5 bases). CDR3 length equals 14 residues. With 6 bases removed from V and 6 bases from J, the gap between germline ends came to 15 bases. The CDR3 sequence: CASSTGGLSQPQHF. The CDR3 nucleotides read TGTGCCAGCAGCACAGGAGGGTTAAGTCAGCCCCAGCATTTT.

This chain's CDR3 is CATKTSGGYNEQFF. The CDR3 bases are TGTGCCACCAAGACTAGCGGGGGATACAATGAGCAGTTCTTC. The rearrangement links TRBV10-3 to TRBJ2-1, with TRBD2 matching over 12 bases. V lost 10 bases and J lost 4; bases outside the gene matches: 5. The CDR3 totals 14 residues. Germline values: CDR1 ENHRY, CDR2 SYGVKD.

The rearrangement links TRBV20-1 to TRBJ1-2; D not resolved. V lost 5 bases and J lost 4, with 11 bases in between. Germline CDR1 reads DFQATT; CDR2 reads SNEGSKA (reference sequence). The length of the CDR3 is 12 residues. In nucleotides, the CDR3 is TGCAGTGCTCGCAGTGCGGTCTATGGCTACACCTTC. Translated: CSARSAVYGYTF.

The chain couples TRBV5-4 to TRBJ2-5; the D gene is possibly TRBD2 (5 bases). The CDR3 sequence is 13 residues long. V was cut by 0 bases and J by 5 bases, with 8 bases left in between. Germline lookup yields CDR1 SGHNT and CDR2 YYREEE (reference sequence). CDR3 nucleotide sequence: TGTGCCAGCAGCTTGGGAAGGGAGGAGACCCAGTACTTC. Amino acid sequence: CASSLGREETQYF.

In nucleotides, the CDR3 is TGCAGTGCTAGTAGGGGGGGGAGCTCCTACAATGAGCAGTTCTTC. Encoded protein: CSASRGGSSYNEQFF. The genes are TRBV20-1 and TRBJ2-1; the D gene is possibly TRBD2 (7 bases). Trimming removed 3 bases from V and 0 bases from J, with 12 bases in between. The CDR3 has 15 residues. CDR1 and CDR2 (germline): DFQATT, SNEGSKA (reference sequence).

The V and J genes are TRBV5-1 and TRBJ1-4, with 7 bases aligning to TRBD1. Germline CDR1 is SGHRS and CDR2 is YFSETQ. V lost 4 bases to trimming and J lost 8 bases; unmatched junction nucleotides: 11. This CDR3 spans 15 amino acids. Written as DNA, the CDR3 is TGCGCCAGCAGCCGACAGGGTGGTATGGAGGAAAAACTGTTTTTT. Residues: CASSRQGGMEEKLFF.

This chain connects TRBV7-9 to TRBJ2-7; D possibly corresponds to TRBD2 (5 bases). The CDR3 contains 14 residues. Trimming pared 3 bases from V and 0 bases from J, leaving 9 bases between. Germline CDR1 reads SEHNR; CDR2 reads FQNEAQ (reference sequence). The CDR3 bases are TGTGCCAGCAGCTTCGGGATGAGCTCCTACGAGCAGTACTTC. Its translation is CASSFGMSSYEQYF.